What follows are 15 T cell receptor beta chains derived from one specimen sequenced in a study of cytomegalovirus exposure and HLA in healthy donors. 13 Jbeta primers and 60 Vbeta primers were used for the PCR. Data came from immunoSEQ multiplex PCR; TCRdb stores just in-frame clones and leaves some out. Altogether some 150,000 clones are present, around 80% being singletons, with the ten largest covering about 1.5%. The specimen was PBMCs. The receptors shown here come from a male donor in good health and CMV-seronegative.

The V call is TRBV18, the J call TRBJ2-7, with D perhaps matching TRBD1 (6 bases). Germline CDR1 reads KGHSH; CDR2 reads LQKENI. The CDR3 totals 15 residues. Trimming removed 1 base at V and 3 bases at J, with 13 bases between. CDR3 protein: CASSPRNRDLYEQYF. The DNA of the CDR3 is TGTGCCAGCTCACCACGAAACAGGGACCTCTACGAGCAGTACTTC.

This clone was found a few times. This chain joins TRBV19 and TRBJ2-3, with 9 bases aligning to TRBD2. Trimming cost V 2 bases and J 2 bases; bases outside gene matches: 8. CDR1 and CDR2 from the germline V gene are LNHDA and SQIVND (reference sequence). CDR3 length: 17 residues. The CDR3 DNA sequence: TGTGCCAGTAGTATATCAGCTAGCGGGGACCCCACAGATACGCAGTATTTT. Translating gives CASSISASGDPTDTQYF.

CDR3 amino acids: CASSVATGGYTEAFF. The DNA of the CDR3 is TGTGCCAGCAGCGTAGCAACGGGTGGGTACACTGAAGCTTTCTTT. The chain has TRBV9 and TRBJ1-1; D unresolved. V lost 0 bases, J lost 3 bases, and 12 bases lay in between. Germline CDR1 is SGDLS and CDR2 is YYNGEE. CDR3 size: 15 residues.

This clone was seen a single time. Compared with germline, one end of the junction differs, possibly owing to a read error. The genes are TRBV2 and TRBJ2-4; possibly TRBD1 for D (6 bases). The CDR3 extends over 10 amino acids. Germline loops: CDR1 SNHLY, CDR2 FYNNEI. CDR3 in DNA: TGTGCCAGCAGTGGCAGGGGCGCCACCTTC. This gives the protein CASSGRGATF.

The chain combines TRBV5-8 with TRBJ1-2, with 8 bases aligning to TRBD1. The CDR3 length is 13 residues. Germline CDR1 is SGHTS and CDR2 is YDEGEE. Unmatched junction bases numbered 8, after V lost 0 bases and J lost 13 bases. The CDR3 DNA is TGTGCCAGCAGCTTGGGGAACAGGGGGGTTGTCACCTTC. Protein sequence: CASSLGNRGVVTF.

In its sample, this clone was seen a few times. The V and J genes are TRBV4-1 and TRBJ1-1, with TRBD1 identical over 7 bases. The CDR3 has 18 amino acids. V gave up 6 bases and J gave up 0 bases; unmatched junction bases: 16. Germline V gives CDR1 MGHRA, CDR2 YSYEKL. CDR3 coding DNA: TGCGCCAGCAGAGAAATATGGGGGACAGAAGTTATGAACACTGAAGCTTTCTTT. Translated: CASREIWGTEVMNTEAFF.

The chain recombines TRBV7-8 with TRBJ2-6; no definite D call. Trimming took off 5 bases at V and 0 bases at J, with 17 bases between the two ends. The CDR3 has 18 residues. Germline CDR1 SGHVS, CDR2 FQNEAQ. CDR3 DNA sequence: TGTGCCAGCAGCCCTAGAGTTCGATCAGCCTCTGGGGCCAACGTCCTGACTTTC. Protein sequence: CASSPRVRSASGANVLTF.

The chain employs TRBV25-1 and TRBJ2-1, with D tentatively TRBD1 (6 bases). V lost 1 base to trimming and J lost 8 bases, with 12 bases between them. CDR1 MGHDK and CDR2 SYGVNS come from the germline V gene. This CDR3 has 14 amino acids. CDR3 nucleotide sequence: TGTGCCAGCAGTGAATGGCAGGGGAAGGATGAGCAGTTCTTC. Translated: CASSEWQGKDEQFF.

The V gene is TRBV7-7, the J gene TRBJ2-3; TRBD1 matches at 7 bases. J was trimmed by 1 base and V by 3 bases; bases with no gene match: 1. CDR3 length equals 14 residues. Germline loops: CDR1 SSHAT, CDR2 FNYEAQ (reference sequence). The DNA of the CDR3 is TGTGCCAGCAGCTTCGGACAGGGCACAGATACGCAGTATTTT. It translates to CASSFGQGTDTQYF.

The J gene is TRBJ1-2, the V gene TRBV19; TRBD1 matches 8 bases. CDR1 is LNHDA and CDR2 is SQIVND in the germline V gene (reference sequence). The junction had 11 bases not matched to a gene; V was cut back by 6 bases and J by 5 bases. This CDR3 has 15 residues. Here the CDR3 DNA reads TGTGCCAGTAGCAATACCCCTCAGGGGGCGTATGGCTACACCTTC. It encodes CASSNTPQGAYGYTF.

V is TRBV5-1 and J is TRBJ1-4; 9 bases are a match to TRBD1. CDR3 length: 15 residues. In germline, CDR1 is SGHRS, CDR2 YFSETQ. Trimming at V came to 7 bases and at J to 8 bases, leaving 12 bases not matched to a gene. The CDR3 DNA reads TGCGCCAGCCAGGTAACAGGGGGCCCGGGAGAAAAACTGTTTTTT. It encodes CASQVTGGPGEKLFF.

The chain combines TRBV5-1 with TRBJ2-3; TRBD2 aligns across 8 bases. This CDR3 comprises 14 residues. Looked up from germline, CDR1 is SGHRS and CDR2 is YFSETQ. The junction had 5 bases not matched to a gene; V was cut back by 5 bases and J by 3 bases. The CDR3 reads CASRIGGGTDTQYF. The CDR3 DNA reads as TGCGCCAGCAGGATCGGGGGGGGGACAGATACGCAGTATTTT.

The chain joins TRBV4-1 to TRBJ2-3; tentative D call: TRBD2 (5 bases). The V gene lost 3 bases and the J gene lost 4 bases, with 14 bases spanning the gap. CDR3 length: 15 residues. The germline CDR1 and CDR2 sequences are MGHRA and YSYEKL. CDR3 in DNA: TGCGCCAGCAGCCAGAACCGCCTCGGGGCAGATACGCAGTATTTT. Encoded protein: CASSQNRLGADTQYF.

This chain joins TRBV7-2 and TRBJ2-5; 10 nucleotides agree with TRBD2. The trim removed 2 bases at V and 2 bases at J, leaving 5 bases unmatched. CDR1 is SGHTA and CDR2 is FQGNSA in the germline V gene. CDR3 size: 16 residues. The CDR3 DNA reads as TGTGCCAGCAGCTTAAGGAGGACTAGCGGACAAGAGACCCAGTACTTC. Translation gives CASSLRRTSGQETQYF.

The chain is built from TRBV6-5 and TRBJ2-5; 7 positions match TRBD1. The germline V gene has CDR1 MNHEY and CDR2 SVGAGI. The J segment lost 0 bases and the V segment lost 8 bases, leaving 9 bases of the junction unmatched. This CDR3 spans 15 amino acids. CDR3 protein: CASAKPGTDQETQYF. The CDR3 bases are TGTGCCAGCGCGAAGCCCGGGACAGACCAAGAGACCCAGTACTTC.